This T cell receptor beta chain was documented in a study of tumor and adjacent non-tumor tissue in lung cancer. Study-wide background: Histology: eleven to twelve adenocarcinoma, 2 squamous cell carcinoma, 1 small cell lung cancer.

This sample's RNA came from whole unsorted tissue. Donors were chemotherapy-naive, newly diagnosed lung cancer surgical patients in China, August–November 2014. The library came from three nested PCR rounds adapted from ARM-PCR protocols. TCRdb reprocessed the multiplex PCR reads via MiXCR and lists one record per CDR3 protein. This sample has about 85,000 distinct CDR3 sequences; around two thirds occur once, and the top ten carry about 15%. Study results and caveats: TCR diversity was significantly greater in tumor than normal lung tissue. Tumor repertoires had a smaller top 100 clone share than normal lung.

The germline V gene has CDR1 MDHEN and CDR2 SYDVKM. This CDR3 is 16 amino acids long. Remarks on this clonotype: What it binds is unknown. Compared with germline, one end of the junction differs, possibly owing to a read error.

This sequence originates from a man aged 65 to 85 with non-small cell lung cancer. The chain links TRBV28 to TRBJ2-4; D might be TRBD1 (6 bases). The sample comprised lung tumor tissue. Here the CDR3 DNA reads TGTGTCAGCAGTTTGCGCTCAGGGGTGGCCAAAAACATTCAGTACTTC. Amino acid sequence: CVSSLRSGVAKNIQYF.